The 5 T cell receptor beta chains reported below all come from one sample, sequenced in a study of Ad26.COV2.S vaccination and SARS-CoV-2 variants. Treatment: approximately 18 received Ad26.COV2.S at low or high dose, single or two shots; roughly 5 received placebo; per-sample allocation not given. Specimens were obtained on day 63 following the first vaccine or placebo injection. Method: immunoSEQ multiplex PCR; TCRdb's copy keeps in-frame clones and lacks some. The data contain about 440,000 clones, about 90% of them singletons. The material sequenced was peripheral blood, taken in a trial of Ad26.COV2.S vaccine versus placebo. Source of these receptors: a person between 18 and 59 years old who received the Ad26.COV2.S COVID-19 vaccine or a placebo.

V is TRBV5-1 and J is TRBJ1-4; 10 bases match TRBD1. This CDR3 is 14 amino acids long. The germline CDR1 and CDR2 sequences are SGHRS and YFSETQ. V was clipped by 4 bases and J by 7 bases; unmatched bases: 4. The CDR3 reads CASSQDRGIEKLFF. The CDR3 DNA sequence: TGCGCCAGCAGCCAGGACAGGGGGATTGAAAAACTGTTTTTT. The whole variable domain, remainder taken from reference TRBV5-1 and TRBJ1-4, is KAGVTQTPRYLIKTRGQQVTLSCSPISGHRSVSWYQQTPGQGLQFLFEYFSETQRNKGNFPGRFSGRQFSNSRSEMNVSTLELGDSALYLCASSQDRGIEKLFFGSGTQLSVL.

This chain joins TRBV11-2 and TRBJ2-5; unclear D gene. The CDR3 has 11 residues. V gave up 3 bases and J gave up 5 bases, with 4 bases separating them. In germline, CDR1 is SGHAT, CDR2 FQNNGV. CDR3 in DNA: TGTGCCAGCAGCTTGCAGGAGACCCAGTACTTC. Residues: CASSLQETQYF.

The sample holds a few counts of this clone. The chain couples TRBV4-3 to TRBJ2-5; D possibly corresponds to TRBD2 (6 bases). This CDR3 has 15 amino acids. Germline-derived CDR1 and CDR2 are LGHNA and YSLEER. The germline V and J ends were trimmed by 3 bases and 2 bases, with 13 bases remaining between them. CDR3 residues: CASSQEGNVQETQYF. CDR3 sequence (DNA): TGCGCCAGCAGCCAGGAGGGCAATGTACAAGAGACCCAGTACTTC.

For the CDR3, the DNA is TGTGCCAGCAGTGAAGCCGACAGAAACTATGGCTACACCTTC. It yields the protein CASSEADRNYGYTF. The chain is built from TRBV25-1 and TRBJ1-2; the D gene is possibly TRBD1 (5 bases). The germline CDR1 and CDR2 sequences are MGHDK and SYGVNS. V was cut by 2 bases and J by 2 bases, with 9 bases left in between. This CDR3 has 14 amino acids.

This clone came up a few times. The chain uses TRBV4-1 and TRBJ1-5; D possibly corresponds to TRBD1 (5 bases). The V end lost 1 base, the J end lost 6 bases, and 10 bases lay between the germline ends. Germline V gives CDR1 MGHRA, CDR2 YSYEKL. The CDR3 runs 14 residues. DNA for the CDR3: TGCGCCAGCAGCCAAGTCCCGGGGACTCAGCCCCAGCATTTT. Encoded protein: CASSQVPGTQPQHF.